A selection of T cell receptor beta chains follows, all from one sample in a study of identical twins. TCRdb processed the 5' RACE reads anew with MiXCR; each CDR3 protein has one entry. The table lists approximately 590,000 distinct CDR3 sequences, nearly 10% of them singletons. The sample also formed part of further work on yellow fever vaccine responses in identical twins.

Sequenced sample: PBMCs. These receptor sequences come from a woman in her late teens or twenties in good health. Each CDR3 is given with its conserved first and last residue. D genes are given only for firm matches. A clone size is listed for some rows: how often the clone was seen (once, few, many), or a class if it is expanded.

CDR3 DNA: TGTGCCAGCAGTTTCGGCCGACACTATGGCTACACCTTC
CDR3 protein: CASSFGRHYGYTF
D gene: -
V gene: TRBV28
J gene: TRBJ1-2
clone size: -

CDR3 DNA: TGTGCCAGCAGCCGTCCGGGGTCCTACGAGCAGTACTTC
CDR3 protein: CASSRPGSYEQYF
D gene: -
V gene: TRBV3-1
J gene: TRBJ2-7
clone size: many

CDR3 DNA: TGTGCCAGCAGCCTAGGACGGCGGGGGGGATACAATGAGCAGTTCTTC
CDR3 protein: CASSLGRRGGYNEQFF
D gene: TRBD2
V gene: TRBV7-3
J gene: TRBJ2-1
clone size: few

CDR3 DNA: TGCGCCAGCAGCCCTGAGGCGATCTCCTACGAGCAGTACTTC
CDR3 protein: CASSPEAISYEQYF
D gene: -
V gene: TRBV4-3
J gene: TRBJ2-7
clone size: -

CDR3 DNA: TGTGCCAGCAGCTTAAAGGGGTGGGGGCGTGAGCAGTTCTTC
CDR3 protein: CASSLKGWGREQFF
D gene: -
V gene: TRBV7-3
J gene: TRBJ2-1
clone size: few

CDR3 DNA: TGTGCCTGGAGTCCTCGGGGGCTTAACACCGGGGAGCTGTTTTTT
CDR3 protein: CAWSPRGLNTGELFF
D gene: -
V gene: TRBV30
J gene: TRBJ2-2
clone size: -

CDR3 DNA: TGCGCCAGCAATACAGGGCGGAAAAACGAGCAGTACTTC
CDR3 protein: CASNTGRKNEQYF
D gene: -
V gene: TRBV5-1
J gene: TRBJ2-7
clone size: few

CDR3 DNA: TGCAGTGCTATAGGTGCCGGATCCTACGAGCAGTACTTC
CDR3 protein: CSAIGAGSYEQYF
D gene: -
V gene: TRBV20-1
J gene: TRBJ2-7
clone size: many

CDR3 DNA: TGCAGCGTCGGTGACAGGCGAAGCTCCTACGAGCAGTACTTC
CDR3 protein: CSVGDRRSSYEQYF
D gene: -
V gene: TRBV29-1
J gene: TRBJ2-7
clone size: many

CDR3 DNA: TGTGCCAGCAGTGAAATGGTGACGGCAGCCTTATATGGCTACACCTTC
CDR3 protein: CASSEMVTAALYGYTF
D gene: -
V gene: TRBV2
J gene: TRBJ1-2
clone size: -

CDR3 DNA: TGTGCCAGCAGCCGCAGAGTAGCGGAACCAGACTACGAGCAGTACTTC
CDR3 protein: CASSRRVAEPDYEQYF
D gene: -
V gene: TRBV7-9
J gene: TRBJ2-7
clone size: -

CDR3 DNA: TGTGCCAGCAGCGATGGAGTTTCGCTCAAGGAGCAGTACTTC
CDR3 protein: CASSDGVSLKEQYF
D gene: -
V gene: TRBV2
J gene: TRBJ2-7
clone size: few

CDR3 DNA: TGTGCCAGCAGTTTAGTGGTCGGTGAGGGGGCCGGAAAGACCCAGTACTTC
CDR3 protein: CASSLVVGEGAGKTQYF
D gene: TRBD1
V gene: TRBV12-3/TRBV12-4
J gene: TRBJ2-5
clone size: few

CDR3 DNA: TGCGCCAGCAGCTTGGATTTCGATCTTTACGAGCAGTACTTC
CDR3 protein: CASSLDFDLYEQYF
D gene: -
V gene: TRBV5-1
J gene: TRBJ2-7
clone size: few

CDR3 DNA: TGTGCCAGCAGCTTAGGATTGGTCGGTGAAAAACTGTTTTTT
CDR3 protein: CASSLGLVGEKLFF
D gene: -
V gene: TRBV7-9
J gene: TRBJ1-4
clone size: -

CDR3 DNA: TGCAGTGCTAGCCCCGGAGACTCTTTCTATGGCTACACCTTC
CDR3 protein: CSASPGDSFYGYTF
D gene: -
V gene: TRBV20-1
J gene: TRBJ1-2
clone size: -

CDR3 DNA: TGCAGTGCACCAGACGGGCTGAACACTGAAGCTTTCTTT
CDR3 protein: CSAPDGLNTEAFF
D gene: -
V gene: TRBV20-1
J gene: TRBJ1-1
clone size: -

CDR3 DNA: TGCGCCAGCAGCTTGGAGCCGAAGACCGGGGAGCTGTTTTTT
CDR3 protein: CASSLEPKTGELFF
D gene: -
V gene: TRBV5-1
J gene: TRBJ2-2
clone size: -

CDR3 DNA: TGCAGTGCCACATCTTTGGAGACCCAGTACTTC
CDR3 protein: CSATSLETQYF
D gene: -
V gene: TRBV20-1
J gene: TRBJ2-5
clone size: many

CDR3 DNA: TGTGCCAGCAGTGATTCGGTAGAAAAACTGTTTTTT
CDR3 protein: CASSDSVEKLFF
D gene: -
V gene: TRBV6-6
J gene: TRBJ1-4
clone size: -

CDR3 DNA: TGTGCCAGCCGACGGATGAACACTGAAGCTTTCTTT
CDR3 protein: CASRRMNTEAFF
D gene: -
V gene: TRBV7-8
J gene: TRBJ1-1
clone size: many

CDR3 DNA: TGCGCCAGCAGCCAAGATCGGACTAGCGGGAGGGCCATGGAAGATACGCAGTATTTT
CDR3 protein: CASSQDRTSGRAMEDTQYF
D gene: TRBD2
V gene: TRBV4-3
J gene: TRBJ2-3
clone size: many

CDR3 DNA: TGTGCCAGCAGCCCTCCGGGACTGCAGGGCAATGAGCAGTTCTTC
CDR3 protein: CASSPPGLQGNEQFF
D gene: -
V gene: TRBV7-2
J gene: TRBJ2-1
clone size: -

CDR3 DNA: TGTGCCAGCAGTCTTGAGTTTGGTACCCAAGAGACCCAGTACTTC
CDR3 protein: CASSLEFGTQETQYF
D gene: -
V gene: TRBV6-2/TRBV6-3
J gene: TRBJ2-5
clone size: many

CDR3 DNA: TGTGCTAGAGGTTTGGTCAAGGAAAACATTCAGTACTTC
CDR3 protein: CARGLVKENIQYF
D gene: -
V gene: TRBV2
J gene: TRBJ2-4
clone size: many

CDR3 DNA: TGTGCCAGCAGTCATGCCGATAAGCAGTTCTTC
CDR3 protein: CASSHADKQFF
D gene: -
V gene: TRBV6-5
J gene: TRBJ2-1
clone size: -